Sequencing of this T cell receptor beta chain was carried out in a study of follicular helper T cells after annual influenza vaccination. This clone has only a few counts. J gave up 1 base and V 5 bases, and 8 bases lay outside the gene matches. The CDR3 consists of 17 residues. Germline CDR1 reads SGHTA; CDR2 reads FQGNSA. Time point indicated: 2015-2016 season, pre-vaccination. Cells are cTfh (non-naive CD4+CXCR5+PD-1+), split by ICOS and CD38 into double-positive or double-negative. TCRdb keeps only in-frame clones here, not all; method: immunoSEQ multiplex PCR. The sample has about 9,400 clones, about 82% seen once.

Here the sequenced sample was CXCR5+ CD38- circulating T follicular helper cells from blood, taken on the day of influenza vaccination. This sample's subset: circulating Tfh, non-naive CD4+CXCR5+PD-1+ (ICOS+CD38+ or ICOS-CD38-). The V gene is TRBV7-2, the J gene TRBJ2-3, with 11 bases fitting TRBD2. This sequence was found in an adult who received the influenza vaccine. CDR3 in amino acids: CASSKLSGRGGTDTQYF. The CDR3 DNA reads TGTGCCAGCAGCAAACTTAGCGGGAGGGGGGGCACAGATACGCAGTATTTT.